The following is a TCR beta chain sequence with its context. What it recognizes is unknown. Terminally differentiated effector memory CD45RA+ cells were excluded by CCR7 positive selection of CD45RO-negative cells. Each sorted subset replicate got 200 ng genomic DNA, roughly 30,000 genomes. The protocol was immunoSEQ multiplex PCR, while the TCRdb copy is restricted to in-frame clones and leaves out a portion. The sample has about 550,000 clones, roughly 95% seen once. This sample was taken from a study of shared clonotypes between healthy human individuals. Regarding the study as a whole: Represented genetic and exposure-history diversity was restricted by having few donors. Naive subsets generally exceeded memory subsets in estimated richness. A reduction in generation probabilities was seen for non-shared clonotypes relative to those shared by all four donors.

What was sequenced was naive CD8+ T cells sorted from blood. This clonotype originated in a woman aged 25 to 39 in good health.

CDR3 loop: CASSPDREDSPLHF. CDR3 sequence (DNA): TGTGCCAGCAGTCCTGACAGGGAGGATTCACCCCTCCACTTT. This chain links TRBV6-5 with TRBJ1-6, with 7 bases aligning to TRBD1. CDR1 MNHEY and CDR2 SVGAGI come from the germline V gene. This CDR3 is built from 14 residues. V shed 5 bases and J 8 bases; nucleotides not matched to a gene: 6.